This T cell receptor (beta chain) was recovered during a study of shared clonotypes between healthy human individuals. Study-wide results and limits: Genetic and exposure-history diversity was limited by the few donors.

In the case of this clone: Its antigen is unknown.

Trimming took 6 bases from V and 4 from J; bases not matched to a gene: 7. Germline values: CDR1 MNHNS, CDR2 SASEGT. This CDR3 is 15 amino acids long. Assay: immunoSEQ multiplex PCR; the TCRdb copy retains only in-frame clones and omits some. The sample records approximately 340,000 clones, less than 75% being singletons. The chain couples TRBV6-1 to TRBJ2-7; 12 nucleotides align to TRBD2. This TCR came from a man between 25 and 39 years old in good health. Sequenced: memory CD4+ T cells sorted from blood. Noted subset: CD45RA-negative fraction. DNA of the CDR3: TGTGCCAGCAGCGCTTTGACTAGCGGGAGTTACGAGCAGTACTTC. It translates to CASSALTSGSYEQYF.